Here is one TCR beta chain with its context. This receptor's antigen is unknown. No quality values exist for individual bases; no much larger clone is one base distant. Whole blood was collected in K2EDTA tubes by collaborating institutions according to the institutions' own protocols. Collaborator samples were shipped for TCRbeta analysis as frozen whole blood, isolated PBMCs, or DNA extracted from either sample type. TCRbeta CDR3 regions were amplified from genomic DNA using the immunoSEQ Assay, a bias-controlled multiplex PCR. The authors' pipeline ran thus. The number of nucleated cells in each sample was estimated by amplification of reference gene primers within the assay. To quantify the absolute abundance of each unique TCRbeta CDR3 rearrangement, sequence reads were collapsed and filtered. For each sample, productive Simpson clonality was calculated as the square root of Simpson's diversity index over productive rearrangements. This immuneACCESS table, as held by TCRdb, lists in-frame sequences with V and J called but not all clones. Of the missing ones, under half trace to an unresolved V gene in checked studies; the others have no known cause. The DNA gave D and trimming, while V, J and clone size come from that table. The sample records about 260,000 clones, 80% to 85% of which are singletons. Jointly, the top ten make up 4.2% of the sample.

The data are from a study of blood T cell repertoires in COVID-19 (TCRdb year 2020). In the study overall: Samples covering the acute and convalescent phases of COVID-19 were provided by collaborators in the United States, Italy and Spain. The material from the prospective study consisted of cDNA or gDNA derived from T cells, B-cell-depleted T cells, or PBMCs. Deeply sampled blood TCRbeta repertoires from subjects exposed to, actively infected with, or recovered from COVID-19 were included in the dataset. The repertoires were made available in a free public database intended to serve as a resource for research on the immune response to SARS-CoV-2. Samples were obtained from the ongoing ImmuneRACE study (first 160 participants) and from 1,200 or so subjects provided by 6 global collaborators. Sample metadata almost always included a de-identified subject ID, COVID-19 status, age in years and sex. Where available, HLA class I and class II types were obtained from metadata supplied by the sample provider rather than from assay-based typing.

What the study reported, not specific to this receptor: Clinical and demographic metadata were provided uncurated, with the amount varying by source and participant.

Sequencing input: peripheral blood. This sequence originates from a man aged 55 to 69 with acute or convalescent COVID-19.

The bases read TGTGCCAGCAAATATAGTACAGGGAGGGGAAAACTGTTTTTT. Translated, this gives CASKYSTGRGKLFF. The V and J genes are TRBV28 and TRBJ1-4, and TRBD1 may be the D gene, going by 6 matching bases. The CDR3 measures 14 amino acids from cysteine to phenylalanine. Only the CDR3 DNA is retained, 42 bases long and in frame from the first base. CDR1 and CDR2 (MDHEN, SYDVKM) derive from the germline V gene. The V and J ends are trimmed by 7 bases and 10 bases, leaving 19 bases between them.